Each of the 32 T cell receptor beta chains below was sequenced from the same sample in a study of early T cells in non-severe SARS-CoV-2 infection. TCRdb analysed the 5' RACE reads with MiXCR anew, one entry per CDR3 protein. This sample has 25,000 to 35,000 distinct CDR3 sequences, with 3.9% found just once. Material for sequencing was whole blood. The receptors come from an adult who was a healthcare worker with PCR-confirmed SARS-CoV-2 infection or an uninfected control (not recorded which).

As regards this clonotype: Given a much more abundant clone one base away, this may be a read error. This chain uses TRBV9 with TRBJ2-3; tentatively, D is TRBD2 (6 bases). Germline CDR1 SGDLS, CDR2 YYNGEE. This CDR3 has 16 residues. CDR3 region: CVSSTPGIPGRDTQYF. The CDR3 nucleotides read TGTGTCAGCAGCACCCCCGGGATCCCAGGGAGGGATACGCAGTATTTT. Combining the CDR3 with reference TRBV9 and TRBJ2-3 gives the whole variable domain DSGVTQTPKHLITATGQRVTLRCSPRSGDLSVYWYQQSLDQGLQFLIQYYNGEERAKGNILERFSAQQFPDLHSELNLSSLELGDSALYFCVSSTPGIPGRDTQYFGPGTRLTVL.

This clonotype occurred many times. This rearrangement joins TRBV19 to TRBJ2-3, with D possibly TRBD1 on 5 matching bases. The CDR3 is made up of 15 amino acids. The V and J ends lost 6 bases and 2 bases respectively, with 15 bases between them. Germline CDR1 is LNHDA and CDR2 is SQIVND (reference sequence). The CDR3: CASRRGIGNTDTQYF. CDR3 sequence (DNA): TGTGCCAGTAGAAGGGGCATTGGAAACACAGATACGCAGTATTTT. Based on the CDR3 plus reference TRBV19 and TRBJ2-3, the full variable domain is DGGITQSPKYLFRKEGQNVTLSCEQNLNHDAMYWYRQDPGQGLRLIYYSQIVNDFQKGDIAEGYSVSREKKESFPLTVTSAQKNPTAFYLCASRRGIGNTDTQYFGPGTRLTVL.

This clonotype was recorded many times. The V gene is TRBV5-6, the J gene TRBJ2-7, with no clear D. The germline CDR1 and CDR2 sequences are SGHDT and YYEEEE. The CDR3 has 13 amino acids. V was clipped by 1 base and J by 7 bases, with 12 bases between them. CDR3 DNA: TGTGCCAGCAGCTTGACAATATCCTTTGAGCAGTACTTC. This encodes CASSLTISFEQYF.

This clonotype was counted at least ten times. At one of its ends the junction is not consistent with the germline gene, which may arise from a read error. The chain recombines TRBV2 with TRBJ1-5; 10 bases align to TRBD1. The CDR3 has 15 residues. From germline, CDR1 is SNHLY and CDR2 FYNNEI. CDR3 bases: TGTGCCTGCAGCAAGGGACAGGGGAACAATCAGCCCCAGCATTTT. Translating it yields CACSKGQGNNQPQHF. Based on the CDR3 plus reference TRBV2 and TRBJ1-5, the full variable domain is EPEVTQTPSHQVTQMGQEVILRCVPISNHLYFYWYRQILGQKVEFLVSFYNNEISEKSEIFDDQFSVERPDGSNFTLKIRSTKLEDSAMYFCACSKGQGNNQPQHFGDGTRLSIL.

Many counts were recorded for this clonotype. The chain has TRBV6-2 or TRBV6-3 and TRBJ2-2; D call uncertain. V lost 3 bases, J lost 0 bases, and 8 bases lay in between. This CDR3 is built from 15 residues. Per germline, CDR1 MNHEY and CDR2 SVGEGT. CDR3 sequence reads: CASSYYAANTGELFF. CDR3 nucleotide sequence: TGTGCCAGCAGTTATTACGCTGCGAACACCGGGGAGCTGTTTTTT.

There are many counts of this clonotype. CDR3: CASSLGGTSSNTGELFF. The CDR3 DNA reads TGTGCCAGCAGCTTAGGGGGGACAAGCTCGAACACCGGGGAGCTGTTTTTT. V usage is TRBV13 and J usage is TRBJ2-2; tentative D call: TRBD1 (6 bases). Germline V CDR1 and CDR2: PRHDT, FYEKMQ (reference sequence). V was pared by 0 bases and J by 0 bases, with 11 bases between. The CDR3 length is 17 residues.

At least ten counts were recorded for this clonotype. V is TRBV20-1 and J is TRBJ1-6; D unclear. Germline V lookup: CDR1 DFQATT, CDR2 SNEGSKA (reference sequence). The CDR3 is 14 residues long. The V and J ends lost 3 bases and 9 bases respectively, with 15 bases between them. CDR3 sequence reads: CSASQANWGSPLHF. CDR3 coding DNA: TGCAGTGCTAGCCAGGCAAACTGGGGTTCACCCCTCCACTTT.

This clonotype was found many times. The chain is built from TRBV7-2 and TRBJ2-7, with 8 bases aligning to TRBD2. The CDR3 loop spans 15 amino acids. CDR1 is SGHTA, CDR2 FQGNSA, per germline. The trim removed 3 bases at V and 2 bases at J, leaving 6 bases unmatched. This CDR3 reads CASSFSTSGTYEQYF. The CDR3 nucleotides are TGTGCCAGCAGCTTTTCCACTAGCGGTACCTACGAGCAGTACTTC.

This clonotype occurred many times. The V call is TRBV29-1, the J call TRBJ2-3, with D possibly being TRBD1 (6 bases). Trimming took 7 bases from V and 4 from J, leaving 15 bases between them. The CDR3 length is 13 residues. Germline V lookup: CDR1 SQVTM, CDR2 ANQGSEA. CDR3 protein: CSETQGIADTQYF. The DNA for the CDR3 is TGCAGCGAAACTCAGGGGATCGCAGATACGCAGTATTTT.

The gene calls are TRBV5-6 and TRBJ2-7; unclear D gene. Trimming left V 1 base short and J 2 bases short, with 7 bases between. This CDR3 comprises 13 residues. Germline values: CDR1 SGHDT, CDR2 YYEEEE. The CDR3 region is CASSLSPPYEQYF. The CDR3 nucleotides read TGTGCCAGCAGCTTGAGCCCACCCTACGAGCAGTACTTC.

This clonotype was detected many times. The chain links TRBV11-2 to TRBJ1-1; 7 nucleotides align to TRBD1. Unmatched junction bases numbered 9, after V lost 2 bases and J lost 3 bases. Per the germline V gene, CDR1 is SGHAT and CDR2 is FQNNGV. The CDR3 is 16 amino acids. CDR3 in amino acids: CASSLSLQGSYTEAFF. DNA for the CDR3: TGTGCCAGCAGCTTATCCTTACAGGGGAGTTACACTGAAGCTTTCTTT.

This clonotype came up many times. The chain has TRBV18 and TRBJ1-1; D is uncertain. Between the trimmed V and J ends, which lost 1 base and 5 bases, there was a span of 8 bases. The CDR3 runs 13 residues. Germline V gives CDR1 KGHSH, CDR2 LQKENI. The CDR3 sequence: CASSPQKGTEAFF. CDR3 nucleotides: TGTGCCAGCTCACCACAGAAGGGAACTGAAGCTTTCTTT.

This clonotype was observed at least ten times. CDR3 sequence reads: CASSLLGPYEQYF. For the CDR3, the DNA is TGTGCCAGCAGCCTCCTGGGGCCCTACGAGCAGTACTTC. V is TRBV28 and J is TRBJ2-7; possible D gene TRBD1, 5 bases. Between the trimmed V and J ends, which lost 6 bases and 2 bases, there was a span of 11 bases. Germline V CDR1 and CDR2: MDHEN, SYDVKM. This CDR3 has 13 residues.

The J gene is TRBJ2-3, the V gene TRBV4-3, with TRBD2 matching 10 bases. Trimming cost V 0 bases and J 2 bases; bases outside gene matches: 11. The CDR3 sequence is 19 residues long. Looked up from germline, CDR1 is LGHNA and CDR2 is YSLEER. The CDR3 protein is CASSQDWLAGAFSTDTQYF. The CDR3 region has the DNA TGCGCCAGCAGCCAAGATTGGCTAGCGGGGGCCTTCTCCACAGATACGCAGTATTTT.

This clonotype was picked up a small number of times. V gene TRBV3-1 combines with J gene TRBJ2-7; D remains unclear. The CDR3 totals 13 residues. V gave up 0 bases and J gave up 4 bases, with 7 bases separating them. CDR1 and CDR2 from the germline V gene are LGHDT and YNNKEL (reference sequence). The CDR3 spells CASSQDTRYEQYF. CDR3 in DNA: TGTGCCAGCAGCCAAGACACCCGTTACGAGCAGTACTTC.

The sample holds many counts of this clonotype. This chain joins TRBV29-1 and TRBJ2-2; 12 bases map to TRBD2. The V gene end was trimmed by 5 bases and the J gene end by 6 bases; junction bases not matched to a gene: 7. Germline V gives CDR1 SQVTM, CDR2 ANQGSEA. This CDR3 region has 15 residues. CDR3 DNA: TGCAGCGTTCCCCTGACTAGCGGGAGCGCCGGGGAGCTGTTTTTT. It specifies CSVPLTSGSAGELFF.

On this clonotype: A junction end diverges from the germline sequence, so it may reflect a read error. J is TRBJ1-6 and V is TRBV2, with 10 bases matching TRBD1. The germline V gene has CDR1 SNHLY and CDR2 FYNNEI. The CDR3 sequence is 15 residues long. For the CDR3, the DNA is TGTGTCAGCATCCGGAATGGACAGGGGGATTCACCCCTCCACTTT. Residues: CVSIRNGQGDSPLHF.

This clonotype was detected ten times or more. The CDR3 nucleotides read TGTGCCAGCAGCTCGGGACTAGCGGGAAGTATAGATGAGCAGTTCTTC. Encoded protein: CASSSGLAGSIDEQFF. This rearrangement joins TRBV7-2 to TRBJ2-1; TRBD2 agrees at 13 bases. This CDR3 contains 16 residues. Germline V gene sequence: CDR1 SGHTA, CDR2 FQGNSA. J lost 8 bases, V lost 4 bases, and 8 bases had no gene match.

This clonotype was seen at least ten times. The genes are TRBV30 and TRBJ1-2, with D tentatively TRBD1 (5 bases). The CDR3 spans 12 residues. Trimming removed 0 bases from V and 8 bases from J, with 10 bases in between. The V gene's germline CDR1 is GTSNPN and CDR2 SVGIG (reference sequence). As DNA, the CDR3 is TGTGCCTGGAGTGTACTGACAGACGGCTACACCTTC. It encodes CAWSVLTDGYTF.

This clonotype has ten or more counts. CDR3 DNA sequence: TGTGCCAGCAGCCCACGGACTAGTGCGAACACCGGGGAGCTGTTTTTT. It specifies CASSPRTSANTGELFF. The chain combines TRBV3-1 with TRBJ2-2; 7 nucleotides align to TRBD2. The germline gives CDR1 LGHDT, CDR2 YNNKEL (reference sequence). After removal of 4 bases from V and 0 bases from J, the junction contained 5 bases not matched to a gene. The CDR3 has 16 amino acids.

In its sample, this clonotype was seen many times. V and J are TRBV7-2 and TRBJ1-5; no reliable D call. Per the germline V gene, CDR1 is SGHTA and CDR2 is FQGNSA. The V end lost 1 base, the J end lost 2 bases, and 9 bases lay between the germline ends. The CDR3 is made up of 15 amino acids. As DNA, the CDR3 is TGTGCCAGCAGCTTAGGGGCAGGCGGCAATCAGCCCCAGCATTTT. As protein: CASSLGAGGNQPQHF.

This clonotype was seen repeatedly, ten times or more. The V gene is TRBV7-9, the J gene TRBJ1-5; D remains ambiguous. The V end lost 7 bases, the J end lost 1 base, and 11 bases lay between the germline ends. This CDR3 spans 14 amino acids. Per germline, CDR1 SEHNR and CDR2 FQNEAQ (reference sequence). CDR3 sequence: CASTLAGSNQPQHF. CDR3 nucleotides: TGTGCCAGCACCCTAGCGGGCAGCAATCAGCCCCAGCATTTT.

This clonotype was recorded many times. The V call is TRBV27, the J call TRBJ2-7, with D uncertain. The CDR3 covers 12 residues. V dropped 2 bases and J dropped 3 bases, with 5 bases sitting between them. Germline loops: CDR1 MNHEY, CDR2 SMNVEV (reference sequence). In DNA form, the CDR3 reads TGTGCCAGCAGTTTAAACGGCTACGAGCAGTACTTC. It is translated as CASSLNGYEQYF.

This clonotype came up many times. This chain links TRBV4-3 with TRBJ2-7, with TRBD1 as a possible D gene (6 bases). Germline assignment: CDR1 LGHNA and CDR2 YSLEER. The CDR3 runs to 16 residues. Trimming cost V 0 bases and J 0 bases, with 12 bases left between them. In nucleotides, the CDR3 is TGCGCCAGCAGCCAAGAACGACAGGATCCCTCCTACGAGCAGTACTTC. As protein: CASSQERQDPSYEQYF.

This clonotype was recorded many times. For the CDR3, the DNA is TGTGCCAGCAGTGGGGGGGCCTCCTACAATGAGCAGTTCTTC. Protein: CASSGGASYNEQFF. The V and J genes are TRBV6-4 and TRBJ2-1; the D call may be TRBD1 or TRBD2 (6 bases each). Per the germline V gene, CDR1 is MRHNA and CDR2 is SNTAGT. Trimming cost V 4 bases and J 0 bases, with 7 bases left between them. The CDR3 runs 14 residues.

In its sample, this clonotype was seen many times. V is TRBV11-3 and J is TRBJ2-7, with a possible D match to TRBD2 (6 bases). Germline V gene lookup returns CDR1 SGHNT and CDR2 YENEEA. CDR3 length: 14 residues. V gave up 5 bases and J gave up 3 bases, with 14 bases separating them. The CDR3 sequence: CASSPEAGDYEQYF. CDR3 nucleotide sequence: TGTGCCAGCAGCCCCGAAGCGGGCGACTACGAGCAGTACTTC.

This clonotype was detected many times. J is TRBJ2-1 and V is TRBV20-1; 7 positions match TRBD2. The CDR3 is made up of 16 amino acids. The germline V gene encodes CDR1 DFQATT and CDR2 SNEGSKA (reference sequence). Trimming cost V 3 bases and J 7 bases; bases outside gene matches: 15. The CDR3: CSARPRWGGSSNEQFF. For the CDR3, the DNA is TGCAGTGCTAGGCCTCGATGGGGCGGGAGTTCGAATGAGCAGTTCTTC.

This clonotype was detected ten times or more. This chain links TRBV29-1 with TRBJ1-2, with D uncertain. The CDR3 is made up of 8 amino acids. In germline, CDR1 is SQVTM, CDR2 ANQGSEA. V was cut by 7 bases and J by 3 bases, with 0 bases left in between. The CDR3 spells CSDYGYTF. CDR3 DNA: TGCAGCGACTATGGCTACACCTTC.

This clonotype was detected only a few times. The J gene is TRBJ1-1, the V gene TRBV6-6; no clear D. CDR3 length: 12 residues. Trimming stripped 4 bases from V and 4 bases from J, with 7 bases between. Looked up from germline, CDR1 is MNHNY and CDR2 is SVGAGI (reference sequence). CDR3 in amino acids: CASSSTTTEAFF. CDR3 DNA sequence: TGTGCCAGCAGTTCCACCACCACTGAAGCTTTCTTT.

This clonotype appeared many times. The chain is built from TRBV19 and TRBJ1-6, with 9 bases that match TRBD1. From germline, CDR1 is LNHDA and CDR2 SQIVND (reference sequence). V lost 7 bases and J lost 8; bases outside the gene matches: 3. This CDR3 comprises 13 residues. The CDR3 protein is CASTGQGDSPLHF. CDR3 in DNA: TGTGCCAGTACGGGACAGGGAGATTCACCCCTCCACTTT. The full variable domain, its missing parts supplied by reference TRBV19 and TRBJ1-6, is DGGITQSPKYLFRKEGQNVTLSCEQNLNHDAMYWYRQDPGQGLRLIYYSQIVNDFQKGDIAEGYSVSREKKESFPLTVTSAQKNPTAFYLCASTGQGDSPLHFGNGTRLTVT.

This clonotype was counted between two and nine times. Here the CDR3 reads CASSSPGGERQFF. CDR3 bases: TGTGCCAGCAGCTCGCCCGGGGGAGAAAGGCAGTTCTTC. The gene calls are TRBV11-1 and TRBJ2-1; the D gene is possibly TRBD2 (6 bases). Per germline, CDR1 SGHAT and CDR2 FQDESV (reference sequence). Trimming took 4 bases from V and 12 from J, leaving 16 bases between them. This CDR3 has 13 amino acids.

The CDR3 sequence is CASSGPGLAKNIQYF. Written as DNA, the CDR3 is TGTGCCAGCAGCGGCCCGGGGCTAGCCAAAAACATTCAGTACTTC. The chain employs TRBV7-2 and TRBJ2-4; D is perhaps TRBD1 or TRBD2 (5 bases each). The CDR3 sequence is 15 residues long. Trimming removed 5 bases from V and 0 bases from J, with 11 bases in between. Germline values: CDR1 SGHTA, CDR2 FQGNSA.